These 24 T cell receptor beta chains came from one sample sequenced in a study of metastatic and nonmetastatic thyroid tumors. The entire patient cohort was treatment-naive prior to thyroid surgery. TCRdb ran MiXCR on the PCR reads. Seen here are about 85,000 clones, 7.5% to 9% observed once, and the top ten hold around 8.8%. Sequenced input: blood. These receptors were obtained from a female donor with papillary thyroid cancer or a benign thyroid nodule (not recorded which). Some clones in this sample may be carry-over from other donors' samples.

This clone appeared many times. The chain carries TRBV5-1 and TRBJ1-6, with 8 nucleotides matching TRBD1. Germline V gene data show CDR1 as SGHRS and CDR2 as YFSETQ. With 5 bases clipped from V and 9 bases from J, the junction kept 4 bases outside the gene matches. This CDR3 comprises 13 residues. CDR3 region: CASRDRVSSPLHF. The CDR3 DNA reads as TGCGCCAGCAGGGACAGGGTCTCTTCACCCCTCCACTTT.

This clone was seen repeatedly, ten times or more. The chain recombines TRBV11-1 with TRBJ2-2, with TRBD1 identical over 8 bases. The germline CDR1 and CDR2 sequences are SGHAT and FQDESV (reference sequence). The CDR3 has 17 residues. Trimming at V came to 6 bases and at J to 4 bases, leaving 13 bases not matched to a gene. DNA of the CDR3: TGTGCCAGCAGACCCGGGACAGGCCTTCTGGGCACCGGGGAGCTGTTTTTT. The encoded protein is CASRPGTGLLGTGELFF.

This clone was detected ten times or more. This chain uses TRBV10-2 with TRBJ2-5; D not resolved. The V end lost 4 bases, the J end lost 6 bases, and 9 bases lay between the germline ends. The germline gives CDR1 WSHSY, CDR2 SAAADI. The CDR3 runs to 12 residues. The CDR3 nucleotides are TGCGCCAGCAGTGGAGATGTAAAGACCCAGTACTTC. Its translation is CASSGDVKTQYF.

This clone has at least ten counts. The rearrangement joins TRBV3-1 to TRBJ2-1; a weak D match, TRBD1 (6 bases). Germline V gives CDR1 LGHDT, CDR2 YNNKEL (reference sequence). With 5 bases removed from V and 4 bases from J, the gap between germline ends came to 9 bases. The CDR3 consists of 13 residues. CDR3 amino acids: CASSGQKYNEQFF. The DNA for the CDR3 is TGTGCCAGCAGCGGACAGAAATACAATGAGCAGTTCTTC.

At least ten counts were recorded for this clone. This sequence joins TRBV27 and TRBJ1-2; D is possibly TRBD1 (5 bases). The V and J ends lost 6 bases and 7 bases respectively, with 21 bases between them. Germline lookup yields CDR1 MNHEY and CDR2 SMNVEV (reference sequence). This CDR3 is built from 15 residues. In DNA form, the CDR3 reads TGTGCCAGCAGCCCCCCGGGATCCAGGGTTTCTGGCTACACCTTC. Translating gives CASSPPGSRVSGYTF.

This clone has at least ten counts. This chain uses TRBV11-2 with TRBJ2-1, with 8 bases identical to TRBD2. This CDR3 spans 14 amino acids. J was trimmed by 9 bases and V by 1 base; bases with no gene match: 5. The germline CDR1 and CDR2 sequences are SGHAT and FQNNGV. The CDR3 region is CASSLGVAGGEQFF. In DNA, the CDR3 is TGTGCCAGCAGCTTAGGCGTGGCGGGGGGTGAGCAGTTCTTC.

This chain uses TRBV6-5 with TRBJ2-2; 9 positions agree with TRBD2. The J segment lost 4 bases and the V segment lost 3 bases, leaving 9 bases of the junction unmatched. Per germline, CDR1 MNHEY and CDR2 SVGAGI. The CDR3 runs to 17 residues. The CDR3 nucleotides read TGTGCCAGCAGTTATTCTTCGAGCGGGGGGTTCACCGGGGAGCTGTTTTTT. As protein: CASSYSSSGGFTGELFF.

The V gene is TRBV4-2, the J gene TRBJ1-1; a weak D match, TRBD1 (5 bases). V was cut by 2 bases and J by 0 bases, with 10 bases left in between. This CDR3 spans 15 amino acids. Germline CDR1 LGHNA, CDR2 YNFKEQ. CDR3 DNA: TGTGCCAGCAGCCAAAGGGGTCTGTTGAACACTGAAGCTTTCTTT. It encodes CASSQRGLLNTEAFF.

This clone came up many times. This chain links TRBV27 with TRBJ2-1, with D perhaps being TRBD1 or TRBD2 (6 bases each). The CDR3 is 12 residues long. The ends were cut back, 3 bases at V and 12 bases at J, with 12 bases in the middle. Germline V gene sequence: CDR1 MNHEY, CDR2 SMNVEV (reference sequence). The CDR3 DNA reads TGTGCCAGCAGTTTTTCGGGGGCCGGGCAGTTCTTC. It specifies CASSFSGAGQFF.

The J gene is TRBJ2-3, the V gene TRBV7-6, with 14 bases that match TRBD2. The V gene's germline CDR1 is SGHVS and CDR2 FNYEAQ. Trimming cost V 4 bases and J 4 bases; bases outside gene matches: 4. The CDR3 consists of 16 residues. The CDR3 DNA is TGTGCCAGCAGCTCCGGACTAGCGGGGGGTTCAGATACGCAGTATTTT. Its translation is CASSSGLAGGSDTQYF.

This clone was observed at least ten times. The chain carries TRBV4-1 and TRBJ1-4; D is undetermined. Germline V gives CDR1 MGHRA, CDR2 YSYEKL. Between the trimmed V and J ends, which lost 1 base and 5 bases, there was a span of 11 bases. This CDR3 has 15 amino acids. The CDR3 here is CASSQGRASNEKLFF. CDR3 bases: TGCGCCAGCAGCCAAGGGCGGGCCTCCAATGAAAAACTGTTTTTT.

This clone was detected ten times or more. The chain links TRBV3-1 to TRBJ2-3; D possibly uses TRBD1 or TRBD2 (5 bases each). The germline V gene has CDR1 LGHDT and CDR2 YNNKEL (reference sequence). There are 11 residues in the CDR3. V was trimmed by 4 bases and J by 6 bases, leaving 5 bases between them. The CDR3 reads CASSRGDTQYF. In DNA, the CDR3 is TGTGCCAGCAGCCGGGGGGATACGCAGTATTTT.

This clone turned up a few times. Just one base apart from a much larger clone, this may be a read error. The chain links TRBV25-1 to TRBJ2-1; no reliable D call. Germline CDR1 and CDR2: MGHDK and SYGVNS. The CDR3 loop spans 13 amino acids. The CDR3 DNA sequence: TGTGCCAGCAGTGAGGGCCGCTACAATGATCAGTTCTTC. The encoded protein is CASSEGRYNDQFF.

This chain links TRBV27 with TRBJ2-7, with TRBD1 identical over 10 bases. After removal of 5 bases from V and 1 base from J, the junction contained 8 bases not matched to a gene. Germline V gene lookup returns CDR1 MNHEY and CDR2 SMNVEV (reference sequence). The CDR3 contains 16 residues. The CDR3 is CASSPTRTGGSYEQYF. The CDR3 nucleotides read TGTGCCAGCAGTCCAACCAGGACAGGGGGATCCTACGAGCAGTACTTC.

In its sample, this clone was seen many times. The CDR3 sequence is CSARSGGDTGELFF. CDR3 in DNA: TGCAGTGCAAGGAGCGGGGGAGACACCGGGGAGCTGTTTTTT. The chain couples TRBV20-1 to TRBJ2-2; 8 bases are shared with TRBD2. V trimming: 6 bases; J trimming: 3 bases; junction bases outside the gene matches: 6. The CDR3 contains 14 residues. Per germline, CDR1 DFQATT and CDR2 SNEGSKA (reference sequence).

This clone was seen repeatedly, ten times or more. This chain joins TRBV6-6 and TRBJ2-7; 9 nucleotides match TRBD1. Germline V lookup: CDR1 MNHNY, CDR2 SVGAGI (reference sequence). Trimming at V came to 2 bases and at J to 7 bases, leaving 3 bases not matched to a gene. CDR3 length: 13 amino acids. The DNA for the CDR3 is TGTGCCAGCAGTTACGGACAGGGGTGGGAGCAGTACTTC. This codes for CASSYGQGWEQYF.

This clone was detected ten times or more. The chain recombines TRBV19 with TRBJ2-6, with TRBD1 matching 9 bases. There are 17 residues in the CDR3. The V segment lost 3 bases and the J segment 0 bases; nucleotides outside the gene matches: 3. Looked up from germline, CDR1 is LNHDA and CDR2 is SQIVND (reference sequence). In DNA, the CDR3 is TGTGCCAGTAGTATGGGGACAGGGAGCTCTGGGGCCAACGTCCTGACTTTC. Protein: CASSMGTGSSGANVLTF.

At least ten counts were recorded for this clone. This rearrangement joins TRBV7-3 to TRBJ2-2; D remains ambiguous. V lost 5 bases and J lost 2, with 12 bases in between. The CDR3 length is 15 residues. From germline, CDR1 is SGHTA and CDR2 FQGTGA. The CDR3 sequence: CASSATAINTGELFF. The CDR3 region has the DNA TGTGCCAGCAGCGCCACAGCGATTAACACCGGGGAGCTGTTTTTT. The full variable domain, in which reference TRBV7-3 and TRBJ2-2 provide the parts outside the CDR3, is GAGVSQTPSNKVTEKGKYVELRCDPISGHTALYWYRQSLGQGPEFLIYFQGTGAADDSGLPNDRFFAVRPEGSVSTLKIQRTERGDSAVYLCASSATAINTGELFFGEGSRLTVL.

This clone was counted at least ten times. The chain carries TRBV6-1 and TRBJ1-1; 7 positions agree with TRBD1. After removal of 3 bases from V and 1 base from J, the junction contained 2 bases not matched to a gene. CDR3 length: 14 amino acids. From germline, CDR1 is MNHNS and CDR2 SASEGT. CDR3: CASSDGQENTEAFF. The CDR3 region has the DNA TGTGCCAGCAGTGATGGACAGGAGAACACTGAAGCTTTCTTT.

This clone has more than one count but fewer than ten. This chain uses TRBV5-6 with TRBJ2-4; D could derive from TRBD1 or TRBD2 (5 bases each). This CDR3 has 16 amino acids. Germline CDR1 reads SGHDT; CDR2 reads YYEEEE. Trimming took off 0 bases at V and 0 bases at J, with 10 bases between the two ends. CDR3 DNA sequence: TGTGCCAGCAGCTTGGATGAGGGGCTAGCCAAAAACATTCAGTACTTC. Translation gives CASSLDEGLAKNIQYF. The complete variable domain, with remaining parts taken from reference TRBV5-6 and TRBJ2-4, reads DAGVTQSPTHLIKTRGQQVTLRCSPKSGHDTVSWYQQALGQGPQFIFQYYEEEERQRGNFPDRFSGHQFPNYSSELNVNALLLGDSALYLCASSLDEGLAKNIQYFGAGTRLSVL.

This clone was picked up many times. V and J are TRBV29-1 and TRBJ2-6; TRBD1 is a possible D gene (6 bases). The V and J ends lost 7 bases and 2 bases respectively, with 12 bases between them. Germline CDR1 reads SQVTM; CDR2 reads ANQGSEA. This CDR3 is 14 amino acids long. CDR3 sequence: CSAATGTGANVLTF. In DNA form, the CDR3 reads TGCAGCGCCGCGACAGGAACTGGGGCCAACGTCCTGACTTTC.

This clone was counted at least ten times. The CDR3, as DNA: TGTGCCAGCAGTTTATACAGGGACACTGAAGCTTTCTTT. This encodes CASSLYRDTEAFF. This chain links TRBV28 with TRBJ1-1; a possible D gene is TRBD1 (6 bases). Trimming removed 1 base from V and 3 bases from J, with 6 bases in between. Germline V lookup: CDR1 MDHEN, CDR2 SYDVKM. The CDR3 totals 13 residues.

This clone was seen repeatedly, ten times or more. This sample includes further DNA sequences coding for the same CDR3. V and J are TRBV6-4 and TRBJ2-3; the match to TRBD2 covers 9 bases. The CDR3 is made up of 14 amino acids. The germline V gene has CDR1 MRHNA and CDR2 SNTAGT. V lost 5 bases, J lost 3 bases, and 3 bases stayed unmatched. CDR3 sequence: CASSLRGGTDTQYF. CDR3 bases: TGTGCCAGCAGTTTGCGGGGGGGAACAGATACGCAGTATTTT.

This clone has only a few counts. Since a much larger clone is just one base distant, this may be a read error. The V call is TRBV10-2, the J call TRBJ2-3; TRBD2 matches 13 bases. After removal of 6 bases from V and 9 bases from J, the junction contained 12 bases not matched to a gene. The CDR3 loop spans 16 amino acids. The germline CDR1 and CDR2 sequences are WSHSY and SAAADI. The CDR3 region has the DNA TGCGCCAGCAGCCAAGGACTAGCGGGGGCCTCCCTCACGCAGTATTTT. Amino acids: CASSQGLAGASLTQYF.